The 17 T cell receptor beta chains below were found in one sample sequenced in a study of OX40 agonist ivuxolimab in advanced cancers. Clones were sequenced by immunoSEQ multiplex PCR, and TCRdb holds only the in-frame ones, with some missing. Of 65,000 or so clones listed, 80% to 90% are singletons. Sample: CD4+ or CD8+ T cells sorted from blood, taken in a trial of the OX40 agonist ivuxolimab. These receptors came from an adult with an advanced solid tumor such as melanoma, head and neck, liver or kidney cancer.

The V gene is TRBV28, the J gene TRBJ1-1; tentatively, D is TRBD1 (6 bases). Trimming took 8 bases from V and 0 from J, leaving 13 bases between them. The germline gives CDR1 MDHEN, CDR2 SYDVKM. The CDR3 is 14 amino acids. The CDR3 sequence: CASRKGQMNTEAFF. CDR3 nucleotide sequence: TGTGCCAGCCGGAAAGGACAGATGAACACTGAAGCTTTCTTT.

As DNA, the CDR3 is TGCGCCAGCAGCTTAACGGGGTTATCTAATGAAAAACTGTTTTTT. As protein: CASSLTGLSNEKLFF. The V and J genes are TRBV5-1 and TRBJ1-4, with D uncertain. The CDR3 extends over 15 amino acids. Germline assignment: CDR1 SGHRS and CDR2 YFSETQ. V gave up 2 bases and J gave up 3 bases, with 11 bases separating them.

V gene TRBV28 combines with J gene TRBJ1-5; no definite D call. V was shortened by 4 bases and J by 1 base, with 5 bases between the two germline ends. Germline assignment: CDR1 MDHEN and CDR2 SYDVKM. The CDR3 runs 13 residues. In DNA form, the CDR3 reads TGTGCCAGCAGTTATGGAAGCAATCAGCCCCAGCATTTT. Translation: CASSYGSNQPQHF.

The gene calls are TRBV28 and TRBJ1-3; D remains unclear. Per the germline V gene, CDR1 is MDHEN and CDR2 is SYDVKM. The CDR3 is 14 residues long. V lost 4 bases and J 3 bases, leaving 10 bases between the germline ends. In DNA form, the CDR3 reads TGTGCCAGCAGTTACACTACAAGTGGAAACACCATATATTTT. Encoded protein: CASSYTTSGNTIYF.

The chain employs TRBV7-8 and TRBJ1-2, with 9 bases matching TRBD1. This CDR3 is built from 13 residues. Unmatched junction bases numbered 4, after V lost 5 bases and J lost 6 bases. CDR1 and CDR2 from the germline V gene are SGHVS and FQNEAQ. The CDR3: CASSGRTGDGYTF. CDR3 coding DNA: TGTGCCAGCAGCGGGCGGACAGGGGATGGCTACACCTTC.

The chain links TRBV19 to TRBJ2-5, with TRBD1 as a possible D gene (5 bases). Germline values: CDR1 LNHDA, CDR2 SQIVND (reference sequence). Trimming shortened V by 3 bases and J by 4 bases, and 12 bases separated the two germline ends. This CDR3 comprises 14 residues. CDR3 bases: TGTGCCAGTAGTATGGCAGGGATGCTAGAGACCCAGTACTTC. Its translation: CASSMAGMLETQYF.

The chain uses TRBV14 and TRBJ2-2, with D perhaps matching TRBD2 (6 bases). CDR1 and CDR2 from the germline V gene are SGHDN and FVKESK. V was pared by 1 base and J by 4 bases, with 13 bases between. This CDR3 comprises 16 residues. CDR3 sequence: CASSQGGREVTGELFF. CDR3 DNA sequence: TGTGCCAGCAGCCAAGGGGGCAGGGAGGTCACCGGGGAGCTGTTTTTT.

The rearrangement uses TRBV5-1 and TRBJ2-6, with TRBD2 as a possible D gene (6 bases). CDR1 SGHRS and CDR2 YFSETQ come from the germline V gene. The germline V and J ends were trimmed by 4 bases and 3 bases, with 17 bases remaining between them. This CDR3 comprises 17 residues. The CDR3 DNA reads TGCGCCAGCAGCGTCGGGACGGGGGATGGTGGGGCCAACGTCCTGACTTTC. Translated, it gives CASSVGTGDGGANVLTF.

The V gene is TRBV5-1, the J gene TRBJ1-1; D gene unclear. With 3 bases removed from V and 7 bases from J, the gap between germline ends came to 13 bases. CDR1 and CDR2 from the germline V gene are SGHRS and YFSETQ. The CDR3 is 13 amino acids. Here the CDR3 reads CASSYGQHLEAFF. The CDR3 DNA reads TGCGCCAGCAGCTACGGGCAGCACCTTGAAGCTTTCTTT. Variable domain in full (rest from reference TRBV5-1 and TRBJ1-1): KAGVTQTPRYLIKTRGQQVTLSCSPISGHRSVSWYQQTPGQGLQFLFEYFSETQRNKGNFPGRFSGRQFSNSRSEMNVSTLELGDSALYLCASSYGQHLEAFFGQGTRLTVV.

Details on this clone: At one of its ends the junction is not consistent with the germline gene, which may arise from a read error. The V and J genes are TRBV4-1 and TRBJ1-4; D unclear. CDR3 length: 13 residues. Germline V gene data show CDR1 as MGHRA and CDR2 as YSYEKL. CDR3 sequence reads: CASSLETRSDWIF. CDR3 coding DNA: TGCGCCAGCAGCCTAGAAACAAGGAGTGACTGGATTTTT.

This clone was detected only once. V is TRBV7-9 and J is TRBJ2-3; no definite D call. V lost 1 base and J 6 bases, leaving 17 bases between the germline ends. CDR1 SEHNR and CDR2 FQNEAQ come from the germline V gene (reference sequence). The CDR3 contains 16 residues. Written as DNA, the CDR3 is TGTGCCAGCAGCTTAGACTTTGGACCGTACGCGGATACGCAGTATTTT. Amino acids: CASSLDFGPYADTQYF. The whole variable domain, remainder taken from reference TRBV7-9 and TRBJ2-3, is DTGVSQNPRHKITKRGQNVTFRCDPISEHNRLYWYRQTLGQGPEFLTYFQNEAQLEKSRLLSDRFSAERPKGSFSTLEIQRTEQGDSAMYLCASSLDFGPYADTQYFGPGTRLTVL.

V gene TRBV2 combines with J gene TRBJ1-5, with 10 bases fitting TRBD1. Germline V gives CDR1 SNHLY, CDR2 FYNNEI. The V gene end was trimmed by 7 bases and the J gene end by 2 bases; junction bases not matched to a gene: 5. The CDR3 sequence is 15 residues long. CDR3: CASTLGTGGNQPQHF. DNA of the CDR3: TGTGCCAGCACCCTCGGGACAGGGGGCAATCAGCCCCAGCATTTT.

The chain has TRBV7-6 and TRBJ1-6; D unresolved. The ends were cut back, 4 bases at V and 7 bases at J, with 14 bases in the middle. In germline, CDR1 is SGHVS, CDR2 FNYEAQ. This CDR3 region has 15 residues. The CDR3 spells CASSSLADANSPLHF. CDR3 nucleotide sequence: TGTGCCAGCAGCTCTCTAGCGGATGCGAATTCACCCCTCCACTTT.

CDR3 sequence: CASSLPVGLTRNTIYF. The CDR3 nucleotides read TGTGCCAGCAGTCTCCCCGTAGGTTTGACGAGAAACACCATATATTTT. V and J are TRBV28 and TRBJ1-3; no definite D call. CDR1 is MDHEN, CDR2 SYDVKM, per germline. This CDR3 is built from 16 residues. V was clipped by 5 bases and J by 5 bases, with 19 bases between them.

The V gene is TRBV11-2, the J gene TRBJ1-4, with unresolved D. Germline V gene lookup returns CDR1 SGHAT and CDR2 FQNNGV. This CDR3 is 14 amino acids long. Trimming stripped 7 bases from V and 2 bases from J, with 11 bases between. The CDR3 loop reads CASITAGTNEKLFF. The CDR3 region has the DNA TGTGCCAGCATCACGGCTGGGACTAATGAAAAACTGTTTTTT. Based on the CDR3 plus reference TRBV11-2 and TRBJ1-4, the full variable domain is EAGVAQSPRYKIIEKRQSVAFWCNPISGHATLYWYQQILGQGPKLLIQFQNNGVVDDSQLPKDRFSAERLKGVDSTLKIQPAKLEDSAVYLCASITAGTNEKLFFGSGTQLSVL.

The rearrangement joins TRBV10-2 to TRBJ1-2, with D unclear. Germline CDR1 reads WSHSY; CDR2 reads SAAADI. This CDR3 is built from 14 residues. With 4 bases removed from V and 0 bases from J, the gap between germline ends came to 9 bases. The DNA for the CDR3 is TGCGCCAGCAGTGGACATTTAGCTAACTATGGCTACACCTTC. This translates into CASSGHLANYGYTF.

The chain uses TRBV4-3 and TRBJ2-6; no clear D gene. Germline V gives CDR1 LGHNA, CDR2 YSLEER. CDR3 length: 16 amino acids. Trimming left V 0 bases short and J 3 bases short, with 9 bases between. The CDR3 protein is CASSQDTTGGANVLTF. CDR3 sequence (DNA): TGCGCCAGCAGCCAAGATACGACCGGTGGGGCCAACGTCCTGACTTTC.